This T cell receptor beta chain was profiled in a study of T cell responses to AZD1222 COVID-19 vaccine. Study-level information: Timing groups of about 4 and about 12 weeks for second doses were pooled.

The table came from immunoSEQ multiplex PCR; TCRdb's copy has only in-frame clones and leaves some out. Counted here are 130,000 or so clones, about 93% occurring once; the ten biggest clones make up 5.5% to 8%. The study's findings and limits: CD4 TCRs associated with vaccination spanned spike, dominating at 160-218 and 743-854. Nearly half of spike-specific TCRs reportedly target unmutated variant regions.

V dropped 7 bases and J dropped 5 bases, with 17 bases sitting between them. The germline gives CDR1 LGHNT, CDR2 FRNRAP. There are 15 residues in the CDR3. On this clone: Its antigen is still unknown.

The material sequenced was peripheral blood, taken on day 0 of AZD1222 vaccination. The chain carries TRBV12-5 and TRBJ2-2, with D tentatively TRBD1 (6 bases). The receptor was isolated from an adult in good health. The DNA for the CDR3 is TGTGCTAGTGCCCCCTCGGCAGGGGCTACCGGGGAGCTGTTTTTT. Amino acids: CASAPSAGATGELFF. The variable domain in full, completed from reference TRBV12-5 and TRBJ2-2, reads DARVTQTPRHKVTEMGQEVTMRCQPILGHNTVFWYRQTMMQGLELLAYFRNRAPLDDSGMPKDRFSAEMPDATLATLKIQPSEPRDSAVYFCASAPSAGATGELFFGEGSRLTVL.